The sequence of this TCR beta chain was determined in a study of T cells after yellow fever vaccination. Whole-study context: Preparation of fractions with low cell numbers was performed using SMART-Seq v4 Ultra Low Input.

This clonotype occurred many times. It was through 5'RACE template switching that TCR cDNA was made, with a universal primer site and UMIs added. TCRdb independently ran MiXCR on the 5' RACE reads; one entry per CDR3 protein. The sample holds roughly 330,000 distinct CDR3 sequences, around 7.3% seen once. This clonotype was obtained from a man between 18 and 29 years old who received the YFV17D yellow fever vaccine. Material: PBMCs, obtained roughly 47 days after the first yellow fever vaccination.

Here the CDR3 DNA reads TGCAGCGACCGCAGGGGAGCTAACTATGGCTACACCTTC. This gives the protein CSDRRGANYGYTF. The rearrangement joins TRBV29-1 to TRBJ1-2; D might be TRBD1 (6 bases). CDR1 is SQVTM, CDR2 ANQGSEA, per germline. V was clipped by 7 bases and J by 0 bases, with 12 bases between them. The CDR3 runs 13 residues.